A single sample is the source of the 14 T cell receptor beta chains below, sequenced in a study of blood T cells in healthy people across ages. Together with a sample-barcoded 5' primer, a J-beta primer mix was included in a second PCR lasting 7 to 11 cycles. In TCRdb, the 5' RACE reads were re-called with MiXCR into one record per CDR3 protein. The data contain about 830,000 distinct CDR3 sequences, 55% to 75% of them singletons. Sequenced sample: blood. Source of these receptors: a man aged 30 to 45 in good health.

This rearrangement joins TRBV27 to TRBJ2-7, with TRBD1 identical over 8 bases. Germline values: CDR1 MNHEY, CDR2 SMNVEV (reference sequence). This CDR3 is built from 15 residues. V was pared by 5 bases and J by 3 bases, with 9 bases of the junction left unmatched. CDR3 residues: CASSLQGGAVYEQYF. In DNA, the CDR3 is TGTGCCAGCAGTCTACAGGGGGGAGCGGTCTACGAGCAGTACTTC.

This clonotype was picked up a small number of times. This chain connects TRBV7-2 to TRBJ2-5; no clear D. In germline, CDR1 is SGHTA, CDR2 FQGNSA. The germline V and J ends were trimmed by 2 bases and 11 bases, with 9 bases remaining between them. The CDR3 runs 11 residues. The CDR3 bases are TGTGCCAGCAGCTTATCGCCTGAGCAGTACTTC. Amino acids: CASSLSPEQYF.

This clonotype has only a few counts. The chain joins TRBV20-1 to TRBJ2-7, with 7 bases aligning to TRBD2. With 3 bases clipped from V and 3 bases from J, the junction kept 11 bases outside the gene matches. This CDR3 is built from 15 residues. Per the germline V gene, CDR1 is DFQATT and CDR2 is SNEGSKA (reference sequence). CDR3 sequence reads: CSARLPGGSHYEQYF. The CDR3 DNA reads as TGCAGTGCTAGGTTGCCCGGGGGGAGCCACTACGAGCAGTACTTC.

V is TRBV4-1 and J is TRBJ2-3, with 8 bases lining up with TRBD2. The CDR3 is made up of 19 amino acids. V gave up 0 bases and J gave up 0 bases; unmatched junction bases: 11. Germline values: CDR1 MGHRA, CDR2 YSYEKL. The CDR3 reads CASSQDRQRGPYSTDTQYF. The CDR3 nucleotides are TGCGCCAGCAGCCAAGATAGGCAGCGGGGGCCCTATAGCACAGATACGCAGTATTTT.

This sequence joins TRBV6-6 and TRBJ2-1; no firm D call. The CDR3 totals 13 residues. Germline V gene lookup returns CDR1 MNHNY and CDR2 SVGAGI (reference sequence). The germline V and J ends were trimmed by 4 bases and 6 bases, with 10 bases remaining between them. CDR3 region: CASSFGFLNEQFF. The CDR3 nucleotides read TGTGCCAGCAGTTTCGGGTTTCTCAATGAGCAGTTCTTC.

CDR3 amino acids: CASSLNRGTGVSPLHF. The CDR3 DNA reads TGTGCCAGCAGCTTGAATCGCGGGACAGGGGTCTCACCCCTCCACTTT. The chain couples TRBV5-6 to TRBJ1-6, with 10 bases matching TRBD1. J gave up 10 bases and V 1 base, and 8 bases lay outside the gene matches. The length of the CDR3 is 16 residues. Germline loops: CDR1 SGHDT, CDR2 YYEEEE.

This rearrangement joins TRBV6-5 to TRBJ2-1, with TRBD2 matching 9 bases. Germline CDR1 is MNHEY and CDR2 is SVGAGI. The CDR3 runs 15 residues. The J segment lost 6 bases and the V segment lost 6 bases, leaving 9 bases of the junction unmatched. In DNA, the CDR3 is TGTGCCAGCAGGTCGAGCGGGGGGCATATCAATGAGCAGTTCTTC. Protein sequence: CASRSSGGHINEQFF.

This sequence joins TRBV6-5 and TRBJ1-1; tentative D call: TRBD1 (5 bases). The CDR3 runs to 16 residues. CDR1 and CDR2 (germline): MNHEY, SVGAGI. Trimming stripped 2 bases from V and 0 bases from J, with 13 bases between. CDR3 amino acids: CASSYEGVVVNTEAFF. The CDR3 DNA sequence: TGTGCCAGCAGTTACGAAGGGGTAGTAGTGAACACTGAAGCTTTCTTT.

Here the CDR3 reads CASSQDRGRDGELFF. The CDR3, as DNA: TGTGCCAGCAGCCAAGATAGGGGACGGGACGGGGAGCTGTTTTTT. The rearrangement links TRBV4-2 to TRBJ2-2, with D perhaps given as TRBD1 or TRBD2 (5 bases each). Germline CDR1 LGHNA, CDR2 YNFKEQ. The CDR3 length is 15 residues. The ends were cut back, 0 bases at V and 7 bases at J, with 12 bases in the middle.

This clonotype was seen a handful of times. The CDR3 DNA reads as TGTGCCAGCACCCCGGGACTTGGAATTGGAGAGACCCAGTACTTC. This sequence encodes CASTPGLGIGETQYF. This chain links TRBV14 with TRBJ2-5; D possibly corresponds to TRBD2 (6 bases). V was clipped by 7 bases and J by 4 bases, with 19 bases between them. Germline CDR1 and CDR2: SGHDN and FVKESK. The CDR3 has 15 residues.

This clonotype has at least ten counts. The rearrangement links TRBV12-3 or TRBV12-4 to TRBJ2-7; D is possibly TRBD2 (5 bases). V gave up 5 bases and J gave up 5 bases, with 10 bases separating them. CDR3 size: 12 residues. This CDR3 is CASSSGPHEQYF. The CDR3 bases are TGTGCCAGCAGTAGCGGACCGCACGAGCAGTACTTC.

V is TRBV6-5 and J is TRBJ2-7; D possibly matches TRBD1 or TRBD2 (5 bases each). The length of the CDR3 is 15 residues. The germline gives CDR1 MNHEY, CDR2 SVGAGI. The ends were cut back, 6 bases at V and 7 bases at J, with 22 bases in the middle. CDR3 region: CASRKGTKAPGEQYF. The DNA for the CDR3 is TGTGCCAGCAGAAAGGGGACCAAGGCCCCTGGGGAGCAGTACTTC.

V is TRBV29-1 and J is TRBJ2-3; D may be TRBD2 (5 bases). The V gene's germline CDR1 is SQVTM and CDR2 ANQGSEA. Trimming pared 6 bases from V and 9 bases from J, leaving 13 bases between. CDR3 length: 11 residues. The CDR3 nucleotides are TGCAGCGTGGGAACGTCGGGGACGCAGTATTTT. Protein product: CSVGTSGTQYF.

This chain uses TRBV20-1 with TRBJ2-1; the D gene is possibly TRBD2 (7 bases). CDR1 is DFQATT and CDR2 is SNEGSKA in the germline V gene (reference sequence). There are 16 residues in the CDR3. Trimming left V 3 bases short and J 4 bases short, with 19 bases between. CDR3 sequence: CSARGWRGGIYNEQFF. The CDR3 nucleotides read TGCAGTGCTAGGGGGTGGAGGGGGGGGATTTACAATGAGCAGTTCTTC.